Listed here is a single TCR beta chain. The assay was immunoSEQ multiplex PCR, and TCRdb's table has in-frame clones only and misses some. The sample carries 110,000 to 150,000 clones, over 70% recorded once. The sample originates from a study of blood T cell repertoires in COVID-19. Across the study: There were acute and convalescent COVID-19 samples, and they came from the United States, Italy and Spain. PBMCs, B-cell-depleted T cells, or T cells provided the cDNA or gDNA that made up the material.

This receptor was identified in a woman aged 60-75 years with acute or convalescent COVID-19. Sequenced material: peripheral blood.

CDR3 in amino acids: CASSGIRSGGNEKLFF. The CDR3 nucleotides read TGTGCCAGCAGTGGAATCCGATCAGGGGGCAATGAAAAACTGTTTTTT. V gene TRBV25-1 combines with J gene TRBJ1-4; TRBD1 matches 8 bases. The V gene's germline CDR1 is MGHDK and CDR2 SYGVNS. V lost 4 bases and J lost 5; bases outside the gene matches: 9. The CDR3 sequence is 16 residues long. Based on the CDR3 plus reference TRBV25-1 and TRBJ1-4, the full variable domain is EADIYQTPRYLVIGTGKKITLECSQTMGHDKMYWYQQDPGMELHLIHYSYGVNSTEKGDLSSESTVSRIRTEHFPLTLESARPSHTSQYLCASSGIRSGGNEKLFFGSGTQLSVL.